The sequence of this TCR beta chain was determined in a study of T-cell memory formation after mild COVID-19. Via MiXCR, TCRdb re-called the 5' RACE reads, giving one row per CDR3 protein. This table holds 170,000 or so distinct CDR3 sequences, about a fifth found once. The V and J ends lost 0 bases and 1 base, in that order; junction bases with no gene match: 7. Per germline, CDR1 SGHRS and CDR2 YFSETQ. This CDR3 has 17 amino acids. The chain joins TRBV5-1 to TRBJ2-1, with TRBD2 matching 7 bases. Sequenced input: PBMCs or a T cell subset sorted from them (not recorded which). This receptor was identified in an adult woman who had mild COVID-19 (a few samples of this study predate the infection). Cell type and time point are not known. CDR3 DNA sequence: TGCGCCAGCAGCTTGGATCCTAGCGGCCAATCCTACAATGAGCAGTTCTTC. It translates to CASSLDPSGQSYNEQFF.